The 18 T cell receptor beta chains presented below share a single source sample, sequenced in a study of blood T cell repertoires in COVID-19. Measured with immunoSEQ multiplex PCR; TCRdb has only the in-frame clones, and not every one. Of 100,000 to 150,000 clones listed, about 93% are singletons. The sequenced material came from peripheral blood. The receptor source for this set is a man aged 45 to 65 with COVID-19, enrolled during active disease.

The chain has TRBV19 and TRBJ1-2, with 7 bases lining up with TRBD1. The CDR3 is 14 amino acids. The germline gives CDR1 LNHDA, CDR2 SQIVND (reference sequence). V dropped 6 bases and J dropped 8; count of bases not matched to a gene: 12. The CDR3 sequence: CASRNGQGVFGYTF. The CDR3 coding sequence is TGTGCCAGTAGGAACGGTCAGGGGGTATTCGGCTACACCTTC.

This rearrangement joins TRBV21-1 to TRBJ2-7; the tabulated D call, TRBD1, remains unverified against the DNA. TRBV21-1 constitutes a pseudogene. The CDR3 has 15 residues. The CDR3 DNA follows: TGTGCCAGCAGCAGAGACAGGATCAGCTCCTACGAGCAGTACGTC. It specifies CASSRDRISSYEQYV.

The V and J genes are TRBV24-1 and TRBJ1-5, with D maybe TRBD1 (6 bases). The CDR3 runs 15 residues. In germline, CDR1 is KGHDR, CDR2 SFDVKD. The V and J ends lost 3 bases and 3 bases respectively, with 11 bases between them. The CDR3, as DNA: TGTGCCACCAGTGATAATACAGGGATCAATCAGCCCCAGCATTTT. Translated: CATSDNTGINQPQHF.

The chain has TRBV9 and TRBJ2-1; D is uncertain. CDR1 is SGDLS, CDR2 YYNGEE, per germline. The V end lost 0 bases, the J end lost 3 bases, and 7 bases lay between the germline ends. The length of the CDR3 is 14 residues. This CDR3 reads CASSVGASYNEQFF. The CDR3 DNA reads as TGTGCCAGCAGCGTAGGGGCCAGCTACAATGAGCAGTTCTTC.

The J gene is TRBJ2-7, the V gene TRBV2, with D perhaps TRBD2 (5 bases). Per germline, CDR1 SNHLY and CDR2 FYNNEI. The CDR3 has 12 amino acids. The V and J ends lost 3 bases and 4 bases respectively, with 7 bases between them. The CDR3 loop reads CASSERGYEQYF. In DNA, the CDR3 is TGTGCCAGCAGTGAGCGAGGGTACGAGCAGTACTTC.

The rearrangement uses TRBV4-1 and TRBJ2-7, with D possibly being TRBD2 (6 bases). V dropped 1 base and J dropped 6 bases, with 19 bases sitting between them. Germline CDR1 reads MGHRA; CDR2 reads YSYEKL. The CDR3 length is 16 residues. CDR3 amino acids: CASSQVGLLQASEQYF. DNA of the CDR3: TGCGCCAGCAGCCAAGTGGGACTCCTTCAGGCCAGCGAGCAGTACTTC.

In this sample, this clone turned up once. The chain carries TRBV18 and TRBJ2-7, with 7 bases aligning to TRBD1. The germline V gene has CDR1 KGHSH and CDR2 LQKENI. V dropped 6 bases and J dropped 1; count of bases not matched to a gene: 3. There are 13 residues in the CDR3. CDR3 DNA: TGTGCCAGCTCGCCGGACAGGTCCTACGAGCAGTACTTC. Translation: CASSPDRSYEQYF.

Here the CDR3 DNA reads TGTGCCAGCAGTTACCATGGAGTGAACACTGAAGCTTTCTTT. Protein product: CASSYHGVNTEAFF. The V gene is TRBV6-5, the J gene TRBJ1-1; D remains unclear. The CDR3 has 14 amino acids. Germline V gene data show CDR1 as MNHEY and CDR2 as SVGAGI. Trimming pared 2 bases from V and 0 bases from J, leaving 7 bases between.

The CDR3 DNA is TGTGCCAGCAGTTTCTCAGGGAACGGCTACACCTTC. The encoded protein is CASSFSGNGYTF. This chain connects TRBV12-3 or TRBV12-4 to TRBJ1-2; possibly TRBD1 for D (5 bases). CDR3 length: 12 residues. V dropped 3 bases and J dropped 8 bases, with 10 bases sitting between them.

This clone has only a few counts. V usage is TRBV5-1 and J usage is TRBJ2-5; 13 nucleotides agree with TRBD2. This CDR3 is 15 amino acids long. The junction had 4 bases not matched to a gene; V was cut back by 4 bases and J by 4 bases. Germline V gene sequence: CDR1 SGHRS, CDR2 YFSETQ. The DNA for the CDR3 is TGCGCCAGCAGCACTAGCGGGAGGGCCACAGAGACCCAGTACTTC. The encoded protein is CASSTSGRATETQYF.

V is TRBV11-3 and J is TRBJ2-2; D ambiguous. Germline lookup yields CDR1 SGHNT and CDR2 YENEEA. The CDR3 sequence is 16 residues long. Between the trimmed V and J ends, which lost 0 bases and 0 bases, there was a span of 8 bases. The chain's CDR3 is CASSLDGGTNTGELFF. The CDR3 DNA reads as TGTGCCAGCAGCTTAGATGGCGGCACGAACACCGGGGAGCTGTTTTTT. The full variable domain, rest sourced from reference TRBV11-3 and TRBJ2-2, is EAGVVQSPRYKIIEKKQPVAFWCNPISGHNTLYWYLQNLGQGPELLIRYENEEAVDDSQLPKDRFSAERLKGVDSTLKIQPAELGDSAVYLCASSLDGGTNTGELFFGEGSRLTVL.

This clone appeared once. The V call is TRBV5-6, the J call TRBJ2-3; 8 positions match TRBD1. The CDR3 runs to 16 residues. V lost 4 bases, J lost 1 base, and 8 bases stayed unmatched. In germline, CDR1 is SGHDT, CDR2 YYEEEE. As DNA, the CDR3 is TGTGCCAGCAGCCCGGAGACAGGGGCCCGCACAGATACGCAGTATTTT. It translates to CASSPETGARTDTQYF.

The chain is built from TRBV19 and TRBJ2-6; tentatively, D is TRBD2 (5 bases). Trimming took off 0 bases at V and 1 base at J, with 19 bases between the two ends. The germline V gene encodes CDR1 LNHDA and CDR2 SQIVND (reference sequence). The CDR3 runs 20 residues. The CDR3 DNA reads TGTGCCAGTAGTATAGATCGAAAGGTGCGGGTAGGTTCTGGGGCCAACGTCCTGACTTTC. Translating gives CASSIDRKVRVGSGANVLTF.

The rearrangement joins TRBV6-5 to TRBJ1-6; TRBD1 might be the D (5 bases). The CDR3 consists of 16 residues. Per the germline V gene, CDR1 is MNHEY and CDR2 is SVGAGI. V lost 0 bases, J lost 3 bases, and 9 bases lay in between. The CDR3 DNA reads as TGTGCCAGCAGTTACTCCCAGGGCCTCTATAATTCACCCCTCCACTTT. Encoded protein: CASSYSQGLYNSPLHF.

This chain connects TRBV29-1 to TRBJ2-4, with D possibly TRBD2 on 6 matching bases. Germline-derived CDR1 and CDR2 are SQVTM and ANQGSEA. V lost 5 bases to trimming and J lost 4 bases, with 24 bases between them. The length of the CDR3 is 17 residues. This CDR3 reads CSVIEPGLSESKNIQYF. CDR3 DNA: TGCAGCGTTATAGAGCCGGGACTTTCAGAAAGTAAAAACATTCAGTACTTC.

The chain carries TRBV19 and TRBJ2-6; D perhaps matches TRBD1 (5 bases). Per the germline V gene, CDR1 is LNHDA and CDR2 is SQIVND (reference sequence). Trimming took 4 bases from V and 0 from J, leaving 10 bases between them. CDR3 length: 16 residues. CDR3 protein: CASSNQGSSGANVLTF. The CDR3 DNA reads as TGTGCCAGTAGTAATCAGGGAAGCTCTGGGGCCAACGTCCTGACTTTC.

V gene TRBV7-2 combines with J gene TRBJ2-4; 9 nucleotides match TRBD2. Germline V gene sequence: CDR1 SGHTA, CDR2 FQGNSA. This CDR3 contains 16 residues. Trimming at V came to 2 bases and at J to 4 bases, leaving 6 bases not matched to a gene. The CDR3 is CASSLWALAGKNIQYF. CDR3 sequence (DNA): TGTGCCAGCAGCTTATGGGCCCTAGCGGGGAAAAACATTCAGTACTTC.

This chain links TRBV9 with TRBJ2-3, with D possibly being TRBD1 (6 bases). V lost 0 bases and J lost 6, with 11 bases in between. CDR1 is SGDLS, CDR2 YYNGEE, per germline. This CDR3 spans 14 amino acids. This chain's CDR3 is CASSVGAGADTQYF. CDR3 sequence (DNA): TGTGCCAGCAGCGTAGGGGCAGGGGCCGATACGCAGTATTTT.